Shown below are 16 T cell receptor beta chains from a single sample sequenced in a study of T-cell reconstitution after alpha-beta-depleted transplantation in children. The library targeted TCRbeta and was prepared with unique molecular identifiers. TCRdb used MiXCR to reprocess the PCR reads, holding one entry per CDR3 protein. Of about 980,000 distinct CDR3 sequences listed, about 29% are singletons. Sample: PBMCs, mostly from graft donor cells, taken 360 days after TCRalphabeta/CD19-depleted stem cell transplant. All receptors come from a boy under two years old who had a stem cell transplant for SCID, so the T cells may come from the graft donor.

CDR3 amino acids: CASSVGRTDYEQYF. For the CDR3, the DNA is TGTGCCAGCAGCGTAGGGAGGACAGACTACGAGCAGTACTTC. The V and J genes are TRBV9 and TRBJ2-7, with D possibly TRBD1 on 6 matching bases. CDR3 length equals 14 residues. Germline CDR1 is SGDLS and CDR2 is YYNGEE. V shed 0 bases and J shed 3 bases, with 10 bases lying between them.

A few counts support this clonotype. The chain links TRBV5-6 to TRBJ2-1; no clear D gene. This CDR3 region has 12 residues. Germline V gene lookup returns CDR1 SGHDT and CDR2 YYEEEE. The V gene lost 7 bases and the J gene lost 7 bases, with 12 bases spanning the gap. CDR3 protein: CASHHTENEQFF. Here the CDR3 DNA reads TGTGCCAGCCACCATACAGAGAATGAGCAGTTCTTC. The entire variable domain, with the rest obtained from reference TRBV5-6 and TRBJ2-1, is as follows: DAGVTQSPTHLIKTRGQQVTLRCSPKSGHDTVSWYQQALGQGPQFIFQYYEEEERQRGNFPDRFSGHQFPNYSSELNVNALLLGDSALYLCASHHTENEQFFGPGTRLTVL.

The chain couples TRBV5-1 to TRBJ1-1; perhaps TRBD1 as D (6 bases). Deletions cut 2 bases from V and 1 base from J, with 12 bases between. Germline CDR1 is SGHRS and CDR2 is YFSETQ. This CDR3 contains 15 residues. CDR3 loop: CASSFGLGANTEAFF. The CDR3 DNA reads as TGCGCCAGCAGCTTCGGGTTGGGGGCGAACACTGAAGCTTTCTTT.

The chain couples TRBV12-3 or TRBV12-4 to TRBJ2-1, with D tentatively TRBD2 (6 bases). The V gene lost 5 bases and the J gene lost 1 base, with 12 bases spanning the gap. The CDR3 covers 15 residues. The CDR3 nucleotides read TGTGCCAGCAGTGCCGGCGGGACTTCCTACAATGAGCAGTTCTTC. Its translation: CASSAGGTSYNEQFF.

The chain is built from TRBV5-1 and TRBJ2-5; 9 nucleotides match TRBD1. J lost 6 bases, V lost 0 bases, and 6 bases had no gene match. The CDR3 length is 15 residues. Per the germline V gene, CDR1 is SGHRS and CDR2 is YFSETQ. The CDR3 spells CASSLGTGGMKTQYF. The CDR3 DNA follows: TGCGCCAGCAGCTTGGGTACAGGGGGCATGAAGACCCAGTACTTC.

This clonotype came up many times. The chain carries TRBV12-3 or TRBV12-4 and TRBJ2-3, with 11 bases that match TRBD2. CDR3 size: 15 residues. Trimming at V came to 7 bases and at J to 3 bases, leaving 6 bases not matched to a gene. The CDR3 spells CASTLAGGRTDTQYF. CDR3 nucleotide sequence: TGTGCCAGCACCTTAGCGGGGGGGCGGACAGATACGCAGTATTTT.

The V and J genes are TRBV27 and TRBJ2-2, with 8 positions matching TRBD1. CDR1 MNHEY and CDR2 SMNVEV come from the germline V gene (reference sequence). V dropped 7 bases and J dropped 2; count of bases not matched to a gene: 6. There are 15 residues in the CDR3. For the CDR3, the DNA is TGTGCCAGCAAGCAACAGGGGGTTAACACCGGGGAGCTGTTTTTT. It encodes CASKQQGVNTGELFF.

CDR3 sequence reads: CASSLPSEPTDTQYF. The CDR3 region has the DNA TGCGCCAGCAGCCTCCCCTCCGAGCCCACAGATACGCAGTATTTT. This chain uses TRBV5-1 with TRBJ2-3; no firm D call. Germline V gene lookup returns CDR1 SGHRS and CDR2 YFSETQ. Deletions cut 4 bases from V and 2 bases from J, with 14 bases between. The CDR3 sequence is 15 residues long.

There are a few counts of this clonotype. This chain uses TRBV27 with TRBJ2-3; D not resolved. The CDR3 spans 13 residues. Trimming left V 10 bases short and J 0 bases short, with 11 bases between. Germline V CDR1 and CDR2: MNHEY, SMNVEV (reference sequence). The CDR3 nucleotides are TGTGCCACCTTACAGAAAAGCACAGATACGCAGTATTTT. This encodes CATLQKSTDTQYF.

This clonotype was recorded a few times. J is TRBJ2-5 and V is TRBV24-1; 8 bases match TRBD1. CDR3 length equals 16 residues. CDR1 KGHDR and CDR2 SFDVKD come from the germline V gene. Trimming at V came to 2 bases and at J to 2 bases, leaving 6 bases not matched to a gene. CDR3 in amino acids: CATSDYGTGAQETQYF. CDR3 coding DNA: TGTGCCACCAGTGATTATGGGACAGGCGCTCAAGAGACCCAGTACTTC.

This clonotype turned up a few times. The gene calls are TRBV12-3 or TRBV12-4 and TRBJ1-4, with a possible D match to TRBD1 (5 bases). V dropped 5 bases and J dropped 5 bases, with 15 bases sitting between them. This CDR3 has 15 amino acids. In DNA form, the CDR3 reads TGTGCCAGCAGTCCCCCCGGGACGCCGAATGAAAAACTGTTTTTT. This codes for CASSPPGTPNEKLFF.

This clonotype was recorded only once. The chain has TRBV7-2 and TRBJ2-7; 7 bases align to TRBD2. Germline V CDR1 and CDR2: SGHTA, FQGNSA. This CDR3 region has 17 residues. Germline trimming cut 1 base from V and 2 bases from J; bases unmatched to any gene: 11. CDR3 DNA: TGTGCCAGCAGCTTAGTGCCGGGACTACAATCCCCCTACGAGCAGTACTTC. As protein: CASSLVPGLQSPYEQYF.

V and J are TRBV9 and TRBJ1-2; D may be TRBD1 (5 bases). This CDR3 spans 14 amino acids. The germline V gene encodes CDR1 SGDLS and CDR2 YYNGEE. The ends were cut back, 0 bases at V and 5 bases at J, with 11 bases in the middle. For the CDR3, the DNA is TGTGCCAGCAGCGTAGAGGGGCAGTCATATGGCTACACCTTC. It encodes CASSVEGQSYGYTF.

The chain is built from TRBV4-1 and TRBJ2-3, with TRBD2 matching 8 bases. The CDR3 has 15 amino acids. V lost 4 bases to trimming and J lost 2 bases; unmatched junction nucleotides: 5. Germline-derived CDR1 and CDR2 are MGHRA and YSYEKL. The CDR3 loop is CASSPSGYLTDTQYF. CDR3 sequence (DNA): TGCGCCAGCAGCCCTAGCGGGTATCTCACAGATACGCAGTATTTT.

CDR3 nucleotides: TGTGCCAGCAGCCAAGACCTCAGCGGGGGGAACACCGGGGAGCTGTTTTTT. Its protein is CASSQDLSGGNTGELFF. The rearrangement joins TRBV4-2 to TRBJ2-2; 8 bases line up with TRBD2. Germline lookup yields CDR1 LGHNA and CDR2 YNFKEQ. Germline trimming cut 0 bases from V and 1 base from J; bases unmatched to any gene: 4. The CDR3 loop spans 17 amino acids.

The chain has TRBV4-3 and TRBJ1-1; 8 bases match TRBD1. The germline V gene has CDR1 LGHNA and CDR2 YSLEER. CDR3 length equals 17 residues. Trimming took 2 bases from V and 0 from J; bases not matched to a gene: 8. CDR3 in DNA: TGCGCCAGCAGCCAAATGAGGACAGGGTACATGAACACTGAAGCTTTCTTT. Translated, it gives CASSQMRTGYMNTEAFF.